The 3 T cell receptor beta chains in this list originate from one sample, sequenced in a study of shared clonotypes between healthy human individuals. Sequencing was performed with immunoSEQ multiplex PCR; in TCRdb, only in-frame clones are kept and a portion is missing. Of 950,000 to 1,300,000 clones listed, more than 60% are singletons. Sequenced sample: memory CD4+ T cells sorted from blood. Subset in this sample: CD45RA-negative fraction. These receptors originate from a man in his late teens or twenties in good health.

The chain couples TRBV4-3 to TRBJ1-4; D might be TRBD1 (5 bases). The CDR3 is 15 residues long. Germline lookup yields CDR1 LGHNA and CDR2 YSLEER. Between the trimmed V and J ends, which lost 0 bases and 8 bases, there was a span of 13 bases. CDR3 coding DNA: TGCGCCAGCAGCCAAGATTACGGGACTATGGAAAAACTGTTTTTT. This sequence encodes CASSQDYGTMEKLFF.

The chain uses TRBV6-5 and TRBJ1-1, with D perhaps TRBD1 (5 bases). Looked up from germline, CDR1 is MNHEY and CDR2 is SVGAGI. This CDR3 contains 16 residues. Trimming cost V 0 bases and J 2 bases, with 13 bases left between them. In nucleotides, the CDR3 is TGTGCCAGCAGTTACTCGATAACAGGAACAAACACTGAAGCTTTCTTT. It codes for CASSYSITGTNTEAFF.

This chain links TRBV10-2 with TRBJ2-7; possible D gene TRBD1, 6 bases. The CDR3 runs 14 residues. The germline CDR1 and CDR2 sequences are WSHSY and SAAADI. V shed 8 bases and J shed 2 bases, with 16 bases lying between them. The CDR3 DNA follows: TGCGCCAGCCGTTCCGGGACACTTGCCTACGAGCAGTACTTC. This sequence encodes CASRSGTLAYEQYF.